The rows below give T cell receptor beta chains drawn from one sample of a study of molecular identifiers for immune sequencing clone quantification. TCRdb called the PCR reads again in MiXCR, with one record for every CDR3 protein. The sample holds some 680,000 distinct CDR3 sequences, 25% seen once. The material sequenced was naive CD8+ T cells from blood, with Jurkat cell RNA spiked in. The receptors stem from a human donor in good health. Some libraries in this study had Jurkat cell RNA spiked in. Each CDR3 is given with its conserved first and last residue. D genes are given only for firm matches. For some rows the clone size is stated as once, few or many, or as a class when expanded; others skip it.

J gene	V gene	D gene	clone size	CDR3 protein	CDR3 DNA
TRBJ2-3	TRBV19	.	many	CASSTVFQGSDTQYF	TGTGCCAGTAGTACGGTCTTCCAGGGGTCGGATACGCAGTATTTT
TRBJ2-1	TRBV2	.	few	CASSPGLEQFF	TGTGCCAGCAGCCCCGGTCTCGAGCAGTTCTTC
TRBJ2-7	TRBV19	TRBD2	.	CASSMLAGDYEQYF	TGTGCCAGTAGTATGCTAGCGGGTGACTACGAGCAGTACTTC
TRBJ1-5	TRBV19	.	many	CASTGGPFSNQPQHF	TGTGCCAGTACCGGCGGGCCTTTTAGCAATCAGCCCCAGCATTTT
TRBJ2-1	TRBV7-2	.	few	CASSNAGDFSYNEQFF	TGTGCCAGCAGCAATGCCGGAGATTTCTCCTACAATGAGCAGTTCTTC
TRBJ2-1	TRBV24-1	TRBD1	.	CATSERTGSGEQFF	TGTGCCACCTCCGAGCGGACAGGGTCGGGTGAGCAGTTCTTC
TRBJ2-2	TRBV4-3	.	few	CASSQTSTRSTGELFF	TGCGCCAGCAGCCAGACCTCTACGCGGTCCACCGGGGAGCTGTTTTTT
TRBJ2-3	TRBV2	TRBD2	.	CASSEEPTSATDTQYF	TGTGCCAGCAGTGAAGAACCGACTAGCGCCACAGATACGCAGTATTTT
TRBJ2-1	TRBV19	TRBD2	.	CASSIRLAGVYEQFF	TGTGCCAGTAGTATTCGTCTAGCGGGAGTGTATGAGCAGTTCTTC
TRBJ1-5	TRBV5-6	.	.	CASSLPSYQTGTDTQHF	TGTGCCAGCAGCCTACCCAGCTACCAGACAGGCACAGATACGCAGCATTTT
TRBJ1-5	TRBV27	.	.	CASRLQGSDQPQHF	TGTGCCAGCAGGCTACAGGGTTCCGATCAGCCCCAGCATTTT
TRBJ2-5	TRBV6-2/TRBV6-3	TRBD1	few	CASSTSWDSSQETQYF	TGTGCCAGCAGTACCAGCTGGGACAGCTCCCAAGAGACCCAGTACTTC
TRBJ2-1	TRBV7-6	TRBD2	.	CASSLSASGGAYEQFF	TGTGCCAGCAGCTTATCCGCTAGCGGGGGGGCCTATGAGCAGTTCTTC
TRBJ1-3	TRBV4-1	TRBD1	many	CASSYATGAGNTIYF	TGCGCCAGCAGCTATGCCACAGGGGCTGGAAACACCATATATTTT
TRBJ2-7	TRBV18	TRBD1	.	CASSPLDRGAYEQYF	TGTGCCAGCTCACCGCTGGACAGGGGAGCATACGAGCAGTACTTC
TRBJ2-2	TRBV24-1	.	.	CATRESGNTGELFF	TGTGCCACCAGAGAGAGTGGTAACACCGGGGAGCTGTTTTTT
TRBJ2-5	TRBV4-1	.	few	CASSQDLVSLETQYF	TGCGCCAGCAGCCAAGATCTTGTTAGCCTGGAGACCCAGTACTTC
TRBJ2-1	TRBV5-4	.	.	CASSSPWSRAVGYNEQFF	TGTGCCAGCAGCTCCCCCTGGTCCCGGGCGGTGGGTTACAATGAGCAGTTCTTC
TRBJ2-5	TRBV28	TRBD1	many	CASMGQSQETQYF	TGTGCCAGCATGGGACAGTCTCAAGAGACCCAGTACTTC
TRBJ2-1	TRBV24-1	.	.	CATSDYINNEQFF	TGTGCCACCAGTGATTACATAAACAATGAGCAGTTCTTC
TRBJ2-3	TRBV28	.	many	CASSFGRIGRNTDTQYF	TGTGCCAGCAGTTTTGGGCGAATTGGGCGAAACACAGATACGCAGTATTTT
TRBJ1-4	TRBV5-1	.	.	CASSFQGATNEKLFF	TGCGCCAGCAGCTTTCAGGGAGCAACTAATGAAAAACTGTTTTTT
TRBJ2-2	TRBV20-1	.	.	CSATGAYRNTGELFF	TGCAGTGCTACGGGGGCATACAGAAACACCGGGGAGCTGTTTTTT
TRBJ2-3	TRBV12-3/TRBV12-4	TRBD2	many	CASSLEASGEEVKYF	TGTGCCAGCAGTTTAGAGGCTAGCGGGGAGGAGGTTAAGTATTTT
TRBJ2-5	TRBV7-9	.	many	CASSSQDYQETQYF	TGTGCCAGCAGCTCCCAGGACTACCAAGAGACCCAGTACTTC
TRBJ2-7	TRBV30	TRBD1	many	CAWSTGGGYEQYF	TGTGCCTGGAGTACAGGGGGCGGATACGAGCAGTACTTC
TRBJ1-2	TRBV6-1	.	few	CASTKEDGSYGYTF	TGTGCCAGCACAAAAGAGGACGGAAGCTATGGCTACACCTTC
TRBJ1-1	TRBV19	.	few	CASVQGNTEAFF	TGTGCCAGTGTACAGGGGAACACTGAAGCTTTCTTT
TRBJ2-1	TRBV11-2	.	.	CASSSPRGVAGDEQFF	TGTGCCAGCAGCTCGCCCAGGGGGGTGGCTGGAGACGAGCAGTTCTTC
TRBJ2-7	TRBV7-9	.	few	CASSFFRTDSYAQYF	TGTGCCAGCAGCTTTTTCCGCACAGACTCCTACGCGCAGTACTTC
TRBJ2-3	TRBV20-1	TRBD1	.	CSAGDFGGQGPTDTQYF	TGCAGTGCTGGAGATTTTGGGGGACAGGGACCCACAGATACGCAGTATTTT
TRBJ2-3	TRBV13	TRBD2	many	CASSPPRIKRGADTQYF	TGTGCCAGCAGCCCCCCCCGGATAAAGCGGGGGGCAGATACGCAGTATTTT
TRBJ2-7	TRBV4-3	.	few	CASSQSARGSYEQYF	TGCGCCAGCAGCCAATCCGCCCGGGGCTCCTACGAGCAGTACTTC
TRBJ2-3	TRBV5-6	.	many	CASSEWASPTDTQYF	TGTGCCAGCAGCGAGTGGGCTAGCCCCACAGATACGCAGTATTTT
TRBJ1-5	TRBV28	TRBD1	many	CASSPTGVSVQPQHF	TGTGCCAGCAGTCCGACAGGGGTGAGTGTACAGCCCCAGCATTTT
TRBJ2-7	TRBV9	TRBD2	many	CASSSLAGEGYYEQYF	TGTGCCAGCAGCAGTCTAGCGGGAGAGGGTTACTACGAGCAGTACTTC
TRBJ2-5	TRBV27	.	many	CASSTDLQETQYF	TGTGCCAGCAGCACAGATCTCCAAGAGACCCAGTACTTC
TRBJ1-1	TRBV6-1	.	many	CASSESSEAFF	TGTGCCAGCAGCGAATCCTCTGAAGCTTTCTTT
TRBJ2-7	TRBV7-9	TRBD2	many	CASSFGFSGSYEQYF	TGTGCCAGCAGCTTCGGATTTAGCGGGAGCTACGAGCAGTACTTC
TRBJ2-7	TRBV4-3	.	.	CASSQEMGTSTEQYF	TGCGCCAGCAGCCAAGAAATGGGGACATCTACGGAGCAGTACTTC
TRBJ2-7	TRBV3-1	TRBD2	many	CASSQGLAGDYEQYF	TGTGCCAGCAGCCAAGGCCTAGCGGGGGACTACGAGCAGTACTTC
TRBJ2-1	TRBV27	.	.	CTSSLSSRNEQFF	TGTACCAGCAGTTTATCCAGCCGCAATGAGCAGTTCTTC
TRBJ2-2	TRBV12-3/TRBV12-4	.	.	CASSDLGDPGELFF	TGTGCCAGCAGTGACCTCGGGGACCCCGGGGAGCTGTTTTTT
TRBJ2-3	TRBV9	.	few	CASSVVPTDTQYF	TGTGCCAGCAGCGTAGTACCCACAGATACGCAGTATTTT
TRBJ2-5	TRBV7-7	.	.	CATALPGSQETQYF	TGTGCTACCGCCCTTCCGGGTTCTCAAGAGACCCAGTACTTC
TRBJ1-5	TRBV20-1	.	.	CSARDKDSPDVYSNQPQHF	TGCAGTGCTAGAGATAAGGACAGCCCCGACGTGTATAGCAATCAGCCCCAGCATTTT
TRBJ2-5	TRBV27	TRBD2	many	CASSAGLAGGNQETQYF	TGTGCCAGCAGTGCAGGACTAGCGGGAGGAAACCAAGAGACCCAGTACTTC
TRBJ2-3	TRBV19	.	.	CASSIDGGHRADTQYF	TGTGCCAGTAGTATAGATGGCGGCCATCGCGCAGATACGCAGTATTTT
TRBJ2-5	TRBV9	.	many	CASSVGGFNGETQYF	TGTGCCAGCAGCGTAGGCGGGTTTAACGGGGAGACCCAGTACTTC
TRBJ2-7	TRBV27	TRBD1	.	CASSSSTGGNKGQYF	TGTGCCAGCAGTAGCTCCACAGGGGGTAATAAGGGGCAGTACTTC
TRBJ2-1	TRBV4-1	.	.	CASSQELGSSYYNEQFF	TGCGCCAGCAGCCAAGAATTGGGCAGCTCTTACTACAATGAGCAGTTCTTC
TRBJ1-6	TRBV28	.	many	CASSLGPDNSPLHF	TGTGCCAGCAGTTTAGGGCCGGATAATTCACCCCTCCACTTT
TRBJ2-5	TRBV10-2	.	.	CASSSSSGQETQCF	TGCGCCTCGTCGTCTTCTTCAGGCCAAGAGACCCAGTGCTTC
TRBJ2-7	TRBV7-2	TRBD1	.	CASSLEGSGQGNYEQYF	TGTGCCAGCAGCTTAGAGGGTTCCGGACAGGGAAACTACGAGCAGTACTTC
TRBJ2-1	TRBV5-4	TRBD2	.	CASSGLAGVSYNEQFF	TGTGCCAGCAGCGGACTAGCGGGGGTCTCCTACAATGAGCAGTTCTTC
TRBJ1-3	TRBV12-3/TRBV12-4	.	few	CASSTSADGLSGNTIYF	TGTGCCAGCAGTACTTCAGCGGACGGCCTCTCTGGAAACACCATATATTTT
TRBJ1-4	TRBV19	.	few	CASSIMADSNEKLFF	TGTGCCAGTAGTATAATGGCAGATTCAAATGAAAAACTGTTTTTT